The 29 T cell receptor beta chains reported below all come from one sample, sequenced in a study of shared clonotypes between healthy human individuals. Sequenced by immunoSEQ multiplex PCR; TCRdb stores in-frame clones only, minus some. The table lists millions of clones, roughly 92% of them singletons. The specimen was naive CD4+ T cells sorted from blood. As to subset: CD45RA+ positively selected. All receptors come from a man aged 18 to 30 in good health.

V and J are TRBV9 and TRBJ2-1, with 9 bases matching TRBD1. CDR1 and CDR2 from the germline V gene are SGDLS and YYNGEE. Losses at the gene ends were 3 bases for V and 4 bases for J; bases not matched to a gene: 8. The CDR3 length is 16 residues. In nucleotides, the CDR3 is TGTGCCAGCAGCGGCGGACAGGGGATGATTTACAATGAGCAGTTCTTC. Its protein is CASSGGQGMIYNEQFF.

The CDR3 coding sequence is TGTGCCAGCAGTGCGATGCAGGGTTCTGGAAACACCATATATTTT. It translates to CASSAMQGSGNTIYF. This chain connects TRBV6-1 to TRBJ1-3; D may be TRBD1 (5 bases). This CDR3 is 15 amino acids long. Germline V gene data show CDR1 as MNHNS and CDR2 as SASEGT. The V end lost 4 bases, the J end lost 1 base, and 11 bases lay between the germline ends.

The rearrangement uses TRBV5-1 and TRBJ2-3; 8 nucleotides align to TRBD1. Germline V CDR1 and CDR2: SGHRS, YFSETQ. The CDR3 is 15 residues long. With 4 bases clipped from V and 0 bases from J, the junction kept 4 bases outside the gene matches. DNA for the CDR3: TGCGCCAGCAGCGGCCGGGACAGGAGCACAGATACGCAGTATTTT. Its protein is CASSGRDRSTDTQYF. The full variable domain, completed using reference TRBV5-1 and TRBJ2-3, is KAGVTQTPRYLIKTRGQQVTLSCSPISGHRSVSWYQQTPGQGLQFLFEYFSETQRNKGNFPGRFSGRQFSNSRSEMNVSTLELGDSALYLCASSGRDRSTDTQYFGPGTRLTVL.

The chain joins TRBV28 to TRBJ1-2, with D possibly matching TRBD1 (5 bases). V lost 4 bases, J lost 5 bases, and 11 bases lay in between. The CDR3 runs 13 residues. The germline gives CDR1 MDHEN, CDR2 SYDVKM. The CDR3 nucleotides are TGTGCCAGCAGTTATTCCGAGGGGTATGGCTACACCTTC. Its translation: CASSYSEGYGYTF.

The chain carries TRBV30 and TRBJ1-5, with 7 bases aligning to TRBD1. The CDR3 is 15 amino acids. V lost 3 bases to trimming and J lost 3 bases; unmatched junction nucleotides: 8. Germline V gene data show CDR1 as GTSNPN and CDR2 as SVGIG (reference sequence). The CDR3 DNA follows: TGTGCCTGGAGCCTCTCCGGGACAGCCAATCAGCCCCAGCATTTT. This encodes CAWSLSGTANQPQHF.

CDR3 in amino acids: CASSMGLAGGVDTQYF. In DNA form, the CDR3 reads TGTGCCAGTAGTATGGGACTAGCGGGAGGGGTGGATACGCAGTATTTT. V gene TRBV19 combines with J gene TRBJ2-3; 16 bases match TRBD2. The CDR3 extends over 16 amino acids. Unmatched junction bases numbered 3, after V lost 3 bases and J lost 6 bases. CDR1 is LNHDA and CDR2 is SQIVND in the germline V gene (reference sequence).

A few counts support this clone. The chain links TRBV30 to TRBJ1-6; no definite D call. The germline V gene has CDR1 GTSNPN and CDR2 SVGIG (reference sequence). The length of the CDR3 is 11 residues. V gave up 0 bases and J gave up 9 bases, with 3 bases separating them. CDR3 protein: CAWSVASPLHF. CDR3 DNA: TGTGCCTGGAGTGTCGCTTCACCCCTCCACTTT.

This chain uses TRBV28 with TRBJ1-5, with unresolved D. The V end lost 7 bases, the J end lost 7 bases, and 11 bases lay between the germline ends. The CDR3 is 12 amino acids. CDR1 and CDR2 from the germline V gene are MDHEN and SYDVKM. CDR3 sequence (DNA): TGTGCCAGCACCCTGGAGGGCCAGCCCCAGCATTTT. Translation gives CASTLEGQPQHF.

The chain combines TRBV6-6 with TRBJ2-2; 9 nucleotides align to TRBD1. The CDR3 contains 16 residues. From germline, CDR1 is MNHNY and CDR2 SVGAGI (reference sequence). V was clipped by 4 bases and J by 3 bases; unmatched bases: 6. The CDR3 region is CASSSRTGVDTGELFF. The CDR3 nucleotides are TGTGCCAGCAGTTCCCGGACAGGGGTGGACACCGGGGAGCTGTTTTTT.

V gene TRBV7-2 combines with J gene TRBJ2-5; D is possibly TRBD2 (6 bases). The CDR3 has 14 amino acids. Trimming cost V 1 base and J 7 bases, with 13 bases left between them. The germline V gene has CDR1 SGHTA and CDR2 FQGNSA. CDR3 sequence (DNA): TGTGCCAGCAGCTTAGAGGCAGTGGGGGGGACCCAGTACTTC. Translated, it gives CASSLEAVGGTQYF. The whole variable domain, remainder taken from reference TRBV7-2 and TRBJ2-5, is GAGVSQSPSNKVTEKGKDVELRCDPISGHTALYWYRQSLGQGLEFLIYFQGNSAPDKSGLPSDRFSAERTGGSVSTLTIQRTQQEDSAVYLCASSLEAVGGTQYFGPGTRLLVL.

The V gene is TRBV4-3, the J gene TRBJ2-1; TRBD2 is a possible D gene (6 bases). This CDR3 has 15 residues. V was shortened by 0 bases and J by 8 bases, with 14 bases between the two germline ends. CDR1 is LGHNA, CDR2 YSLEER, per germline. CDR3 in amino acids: CASSQDRGRFDEQFF. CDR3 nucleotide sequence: TGCGCCAGCAGCCAAGATAGAGGGAGGTTCGATGAGCAGTTCTTC.

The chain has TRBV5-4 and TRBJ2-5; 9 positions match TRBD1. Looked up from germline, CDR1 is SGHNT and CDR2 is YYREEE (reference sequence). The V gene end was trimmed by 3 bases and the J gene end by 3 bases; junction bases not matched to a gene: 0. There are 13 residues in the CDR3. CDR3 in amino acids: CASSWTGEETQYF. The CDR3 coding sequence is TGTGCCAGCAGCTGGACAGGGGAAGAGACCCAGTACTTC.

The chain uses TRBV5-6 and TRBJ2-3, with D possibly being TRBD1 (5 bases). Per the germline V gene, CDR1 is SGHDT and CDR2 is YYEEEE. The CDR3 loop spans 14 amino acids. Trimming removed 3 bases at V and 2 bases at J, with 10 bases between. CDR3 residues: CASSSTGDTDTQYF. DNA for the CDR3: TGTGCCAGCAGCTCAACAGGAGACACAGATACGCAGTATTTT.

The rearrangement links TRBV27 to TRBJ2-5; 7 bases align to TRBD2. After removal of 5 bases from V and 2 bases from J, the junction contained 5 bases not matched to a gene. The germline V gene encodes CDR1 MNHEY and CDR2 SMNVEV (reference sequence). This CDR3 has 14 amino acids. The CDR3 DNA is TGTGCCAGCAGTGACGGGACTACTCAAGAGACCCAGTACTTC. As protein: CASSDGTTQETQYF.

The DNA of the CDR3 is TGCGCCAGCAGTGAGAAAGAGGGACAGCACTCTGGGGCCAACGTCCTGACTTTC. It is translated as CASSEKEGQHSGANVLTF. The chain joins TRBV10-1 to TRBJ2-6, with 7 bases aligning to TRBD1. V trimming: 2 bases; J trimming: 0 bases; junction bases outside the gene matches: 7. The CDR3 length is 18 residues. Germline CDR1 is WNHNN and CDR2 is SYGVQD (reference sequence).

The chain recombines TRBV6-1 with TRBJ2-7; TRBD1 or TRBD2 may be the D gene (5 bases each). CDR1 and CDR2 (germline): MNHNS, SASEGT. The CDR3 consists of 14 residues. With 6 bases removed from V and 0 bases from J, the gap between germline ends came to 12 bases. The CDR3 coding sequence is TGTGCCAGCAGCAGGGTCGGGATCTCCTACGAGCAGTACTTC. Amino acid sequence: CASSRVGISYEQYF.

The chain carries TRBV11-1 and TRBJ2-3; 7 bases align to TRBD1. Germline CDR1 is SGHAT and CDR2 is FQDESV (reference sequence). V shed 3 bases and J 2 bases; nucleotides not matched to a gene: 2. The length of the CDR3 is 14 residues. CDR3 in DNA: TGTGCCAGCAGCTTGGGGACAGACACAGATACGCAGTATTTT. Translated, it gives CASSLGTDTDTQYF.

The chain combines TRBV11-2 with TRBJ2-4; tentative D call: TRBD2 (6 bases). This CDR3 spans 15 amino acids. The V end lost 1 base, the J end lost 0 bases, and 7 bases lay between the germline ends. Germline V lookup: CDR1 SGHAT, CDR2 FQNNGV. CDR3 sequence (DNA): TGTGCCAGCAGCTTAGTGGGGGGAGCCAAAAACATTCAGTACTTC. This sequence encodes CASSLVGGAKNIQYF.

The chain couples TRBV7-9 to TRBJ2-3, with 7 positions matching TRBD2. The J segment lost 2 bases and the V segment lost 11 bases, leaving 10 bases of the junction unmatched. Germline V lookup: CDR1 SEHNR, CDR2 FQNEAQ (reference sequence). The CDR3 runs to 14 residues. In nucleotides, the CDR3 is TGTGCCGGCCGGGATAGCGGGCACACAGATACGCAGTATTTT. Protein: CAGRDSGHTDTQYF.

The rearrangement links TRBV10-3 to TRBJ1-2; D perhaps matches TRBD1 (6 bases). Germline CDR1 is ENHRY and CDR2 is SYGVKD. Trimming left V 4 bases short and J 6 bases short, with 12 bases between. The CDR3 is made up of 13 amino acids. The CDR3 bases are TGTGCCATCAGTGTGGGACAAGAGGATGGCTACACCTTC. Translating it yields CAISVGQEDGYTF.

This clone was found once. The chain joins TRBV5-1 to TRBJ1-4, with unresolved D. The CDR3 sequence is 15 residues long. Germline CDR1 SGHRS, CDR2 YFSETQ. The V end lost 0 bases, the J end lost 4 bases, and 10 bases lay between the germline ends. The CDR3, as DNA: TGCGCCAGCAGCTTGGAGGGAAGCTATAATGAAAAACTGTTTTTT. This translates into CASSLEGSYNEKLFF.

CDR3 bases: TGTGCCAGCTCCATGGGACGGAATAATTCACCCCTCCACTTT. Its protein product is CASSMGRNNSPLHF. This chain connects TRBV18 to TRBJ1-6; possible D gene TRBD1, 5 bases. The V and J ends lost 6 bases and 5 bases respectively, with 11 bases between them. Germline assignment: CDR1 KGHSH and CDR2 LQKENI. The CDR3 length is 14 residues.

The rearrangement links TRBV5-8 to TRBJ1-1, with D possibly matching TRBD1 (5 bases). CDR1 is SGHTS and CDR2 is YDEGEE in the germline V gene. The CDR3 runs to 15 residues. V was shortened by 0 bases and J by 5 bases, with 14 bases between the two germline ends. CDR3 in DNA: TGTGCCAGCAGCTTGGTTCCAGGGTTCAGGACTGAAGCTTTCTTT. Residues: CASSLVPGFRTEAFF.

As DNA, the CDR3 is TGTGCCAGCAGCTTAGTCGCGGGGATCCGGGAGACCCAGTACTTC. Protein sequence: CASSLVAGIRETQYF. The rearrangement uses TRBV7-2 and TRBJ2-5; D is perhaps TRBD2 (6 bases). V was clipped by 1 base and J by 5 bases, with 14 bases between them. The V gene's germline CDR1 is SGHTA and CDR2 FQGNSA. The CDR3 consists of 15 residues.

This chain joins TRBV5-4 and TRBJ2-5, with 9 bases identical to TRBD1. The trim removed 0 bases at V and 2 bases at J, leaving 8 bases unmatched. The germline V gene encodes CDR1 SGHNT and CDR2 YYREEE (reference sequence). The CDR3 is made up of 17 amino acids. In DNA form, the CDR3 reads TGTGCCAGCAGCTTGGTGGGCCGAGGACAGGGGCAAGAGACCCAGTACTTC. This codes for CASSLVGRGQGQETQYF.

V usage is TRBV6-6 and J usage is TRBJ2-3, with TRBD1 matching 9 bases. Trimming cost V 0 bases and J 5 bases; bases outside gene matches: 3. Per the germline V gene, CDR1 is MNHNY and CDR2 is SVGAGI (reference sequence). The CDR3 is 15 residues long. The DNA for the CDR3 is TGTGCCAGCAGTTACTCGATGGACAGGGGAGATACGCAGTATTTT. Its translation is CASSYSMDRGDTQYF.

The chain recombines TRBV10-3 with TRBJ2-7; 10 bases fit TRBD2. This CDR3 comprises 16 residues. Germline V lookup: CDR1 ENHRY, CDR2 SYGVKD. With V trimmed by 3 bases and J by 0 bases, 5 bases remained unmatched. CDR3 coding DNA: TGTGCCATCAGTGAAAGACTAGCGGGCCTCTCCTACGAGCAGTACTTC. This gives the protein CAISERLAGLSYEQYF.

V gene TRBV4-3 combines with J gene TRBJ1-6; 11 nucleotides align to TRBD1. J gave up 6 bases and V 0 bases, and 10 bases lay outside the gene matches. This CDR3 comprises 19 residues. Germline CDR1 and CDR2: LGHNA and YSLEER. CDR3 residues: CASSQEWTGGGRSNSPLHF. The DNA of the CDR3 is TGCGCCAGCAGCCAAGAATGGACAGGGGGCGGTCGCTCTAATTCACCCCTCCACTTT.

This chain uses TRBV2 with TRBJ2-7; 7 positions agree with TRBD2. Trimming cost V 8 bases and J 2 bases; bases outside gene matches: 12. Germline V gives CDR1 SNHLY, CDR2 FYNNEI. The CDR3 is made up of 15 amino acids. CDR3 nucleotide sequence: TGTGCCAGCTGGGACTTTGCGGGAGTTACCTACGAGCAGTACTTC. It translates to CASWDFAGVTYEQYF.